The 17 T cell receptor beta chains in this list originate from one sample, sequenced in a study of OX40 agonist ivuxolimab in advanced cancers. Receptors were amplified or captured by the immunoSEQ multiplex PCR assay. The table comes from immuneACCESS by way of TCRdb, which keeps in-frame sequences with V and J called. Part of the clones is missing from these tables; in studies checked, under half for an unresolved V gene and the rest for unknown reasons. The sample table lists 76,000 or so clones, approximately 89% of them with a count of one. Of the sample, approximately 0.76% falls within the top ten clones. The specimen comprised CD4+ or CD8+ T cells sorted from blood, sampled in a trial of the OX40 agonist ivuxolimab. These receptor sequences come from an adult with an advanced solid tumor such as melanoma, head and neck, liver or kidney cancer.

CDR3 DNA sequence: TGCAGCGTTGAAGAGGGGAGGGACTCTCGAGATTCACCCCTCCACTTT. Protein: CSVEEGRDSRDSPLHF. The chain couples TRBV29-1 to TRBJ1-6; possible D gene TRBD1, 5 bases. CDR1 is SQVTM, CDR2 ANQGSEA, per germline. The CDR3 runs 16 residues. V was clipped by 0 bases and J by 8 bases, with 17 bases between them.

The J gene is TRBJ1-4, the V gene TRBV5-1; possible D gene TRBD1, 6 bases. CDR1 SGHRS and CDR2 YFSETQ come from the germline V gene. The V gene lost 4 bases and the J gene lost 4 bases, with 14 bases spanning the gap. The CDR3 contains 15 residues. CDR3 DNA: TGCGCCAGCAGCGATGCGGGGGCGAGTAATGAAAAACTGTTTTTT. Its protein is CASSDAGASNEKLFF.

This clone has just a few counts. This rearrangement joins TRBV2 to TRBJ1-2; TRBD1 matches 7 bases. CDR1 is SNHLY and CDR2 is FYNNEI in the germline V gene. The V and J ends lost 6 bases and 0 bases, in that order; junction bases with no gene match: 10. The CDR3 contains 16 residues. DNA of the CDR3: TGTGCCAGCAGACCCATCCGACAGGGCGCTAACTATGGCTACACCTTC. Its translation: CASRPIRQGANYGYTF.

The gene calls are TRBV6-1 and TRBJ2-3, with no clear D. The CDR3 has 11 residues. Trimming removed 7 bases at V and 9 bases at J, with 11 bases between. Germline assignment: CDR1 MNHNS and CDR2 SASEGT. Here the CDR3 DNA reads TGTGCCAGCACCGACGGCCGGACGCAGTATTTT. This sequence encodes CASTDGRTQYF.

The chain recombines TRBV7-8 with TRBJ2-7; 11 positions match TRBD2. CDR3 length: 15 residues. With V trimmed by 5 bases and J by 3 bases, 6 bases remained unmatched. CDR1 SGHVS and CDR2 FQNEAQ come from the germline V gene. The CDR3 sequence: CASSSGTSGVYEQYF. The CDR3 coding sequence is TGTGCCAGCAGCAGCGGGACTAGCGGAGTCTACGAGCAGTACTTC.

V gene TRBV27 combines with J gene TRBJ2-3; no reliable D call. CDR1 is MNHEY, CDR2 SMNVEV, per germline (reference sequence). This CDR3 is 13 amino acids long. V was clipped by 8 bases and J by 2 bases, with 11 bases between them. The CDR3 protein is CASSRLDTDTQYF. The CDR3 DNA follows: TGTGCCAGCTCGCGGTTGGACACAGATACGCAGTATTTT.

V is TRBV4-1 and J is TRBJ2-1, with 16 bases fitting TRBD2. Germline CDR1 MGHRA, CDR2 YSYEKL. The ends lost 4 bases at V and 5 bases at J; junction bases unmatched: 8. This CDR3 has 18 amino acids. The CDR3 loop reads CASSRGTSGRATNNEQFF. As DNA, the CDR3 is TGCGCCAGCAGCCGCGGGACTAGCGGGAGGGCCACCAACAATGAGCAGTTCTTC.

The chain is built from TRBV7-2 and TRBJ2-3, with TRBD2 matching over 10 bases. The CDR3 covers 16 residues. V lost 1 base and J lost 6; bases outside the gene matches: 7. CDR1 and CDR2 (germline): SGHTA, FQGNSA. CDR3 nucleotide sequence: TGTGCCAGCAGCTTAGGGCTAGCGGGGGATAGGGATACGCAGTATTTT. It is translated as CASSLGLAGDRDTQYF.

The chain links TRBV19 to TRBJ2-6; D is undetermined. V lost 1 base to trimming and J lost 0 bases, with 10 bases between them. This CDR3 contains 17 residues. Per the germline V gene, CDR1 is LNHDA and CDR2 is SQIVND (reference sequence). CDR3 sequence reads: CASSIAGYSSGANVLTF. CDR3 in DNA: TGTGCCAGTAGTATAGCGGGCTACTCCTCTGGGGCCAACGTCCTGACTTTC.

The V and J genes are TRBV7-3 and TRBJ1-6; 7 bases are a match to TRBD1. Germline-derived CDR1 and CDR2 are SGHTA and FQGTGA. Losses at the gene ends were 5 bases for V and 5 bases for J; bases not matched to a gene: 9. This CDR3 spans 16 amino acids. CDR3 nucleotides: TGTGCCAGCAGCCCCCTCCGCAGGGGGGATAATTCACCCCTCCACTTT. This gives the protein CASSPLRRGDNSPLHF.

This sequence joins TRBV2 and TRBJ2-7; D gene uncertain. The CDR3 totals 15 residues. The germline V gene has CDR1 SNHLY and CDR2 FYNNEI. The germline V and J ends were trimmed by 5 bases and 0 bases, with 14 bases remaining between them. The CDR3 here is CASSRDIRSSYEQYF. DNA of the CDR3: TGTGCCAGCAGTAGAGATATCCGAAGCTCCTACGAGCAGTACTTC. Looking up the rest from reference TRBV2 and TRBJ2-7 gives the full variable domain: EPEVTQTPSHQVTQMGQEVILRCVPISNHLYFYWYRQILGQKVEFLVSFYNNEISEKSEIFDDQFSVERPDGSNFTLKIRSTKLEDSAMYFCASSRDIRSSYEQYFGPGTRLTVT.

This sequence joins TRBV6-5 and TRBJ1-5, with 10 bases identical to TRBD1. The length of the CDR3 is 14 residues. The germline gives CDR1 MNHEY, CDR2 SVGAGI. V was clipped by 8 bases and J by 5 bases; unmatched bases: 6. As DNA, the CDR3 is TGTGCCAGCCGAGAGACAGGGGGCGATCAGCCCCAGCATTTT. Protein sequence: CASRETGGDQPQHF.

The rearrangement joins TRBV11-3 to TRBJ2-3; D not resolved. CDR1 is SGHNT and CDR2 is YENEEA in the germline V gene. The CDR3 runs to 13 residues. Trimming cost V 4 bases and J 5 bases, with 10 bases left between them. The CDR3 DNA follows: TGTGCCAGCAGCTGGCAGGAGAAAGATACGCAGTATTTT. Translating it yields CASSWQEKDTQYF.

The chain carries TRBV28 and TRBJ2-3; 12 positions agree with TRBD2. CDR3 length: 17 residues. V shed 4 bases and J 1 base; nucleotides not matched to a gene: 6. Germline assignment: CDR1 MDHEN and CDR2 SYDVKM. In DNA form, the CDR3 reads TGTGCCAGCAGTTCGACTAGCGGGAGAAGGGGCACAGATACGCAGTATTTT. Protein: CASSSTSGRRGTDTQYF.

In nucleotides, the CDR3 is TGTGCCAGCAGCCAAGCCTCGGGACAGGGATACAATGAGCAGTTCTTC. Translation gives CASSQASGQGYNEQFF. The rearrangement uses TRBV7-2 and TRBJ2-1; 9 bases are a match to TRBD1. Germline V gives CDR1 SGHTA, CDR2 FQGNSA. This CDR3 region has 16 residues. The trim removed 5 bases at V and 4 bases at J, leaving 9 bases unmatched. Looking up the rest from reference TRBV7-2 and TRBJ2-1 gives the full variable domain: GAGVSQSPSNKVTEKGKDVELRCDPISGHTALYWYRQSLGQGLEFLIYFQGNSAPDKSGLPSDRFSAERTGGSVSTLTIQRTQQEDSAVYLCASSQASGQGYNEQFFGPGTRLTVL.

The genes are TRBV5-1 and TRBJ2-6, with no clear D. V lost 4 bases, J lost 2 bases, and 7 bases lay in between. The CDR3 has 14 amino acids. Germline loops: CDR1 SGHRS, CDR2 YFSETQ. The CDR3 loop reads CASSVGAGANVLTF. The CDR3 DNA reads TGCGCCAGCAGCGTAGGAGCTGGGGCCAACGTCCTGACTTTC.

This clone was recorded a few times. The V and J genes are TRBV18 and TRBJ2-7; D is ambiguous. This CDR3 spans 12 amino acids. CDR1 and CDR2 (germline): KGHSH, LQKENI. V lost 2 bases and J lost 5, with 7 bases in between. The CDR3 loop is CASSPVRDEQYF. Here the CDR3 DNA reads TGTGCCAGCTCACCAGTTCGGGACGAGCAGTACTTC. The full variable domain, rest sourced from reference TRBV18 and TRBJ2-7, is NAGVMQNPRHLVRRRGQEARLRCSPMKGHSHVYWYRQLPEEGLKFMVYLQKENIIDESGMPKERFSAEFPKEGPSILRIQQVVRGDSAAYFCASSPVRDEQYFGPGTRLTVT.